The clone carrying this T cell receptor beta chain occurred once. This sample stems from a study of shared clonotypes between healthy human individuals. In the naive CD8 group, cells lacked CD45RO and were positively selected for CCR7, so terminally differentiated effector memory CD45RA+ cells were left out. Sequencing used immunoSEQ multiplex PCR; TCRdb keeps in-frame clones, though not all of them. The data show around 2,100,000 clones, with approximately 95% seen just once and roughly 1.2% held by the top ten. The CDR3 is 13 amino acids. V was clipped by 8 bases and J by 8 bases, with 15 bases between them. Germline CDR1 reads MNHEY; CDR2 reads SVGAGI.

The origin of this receptor is a young man in good health. The sequenced material came from naive CD8+ T cells sorted from blood. The chain joins TRBV6-5 to TRBJ1-4, with no clear D. As DNA, the CDR3 is TGTGCCAGCCGAGGCCTTTCTTGGGAAAAACTGTTTTTT. Protein: CASRGLSWEKLFF.